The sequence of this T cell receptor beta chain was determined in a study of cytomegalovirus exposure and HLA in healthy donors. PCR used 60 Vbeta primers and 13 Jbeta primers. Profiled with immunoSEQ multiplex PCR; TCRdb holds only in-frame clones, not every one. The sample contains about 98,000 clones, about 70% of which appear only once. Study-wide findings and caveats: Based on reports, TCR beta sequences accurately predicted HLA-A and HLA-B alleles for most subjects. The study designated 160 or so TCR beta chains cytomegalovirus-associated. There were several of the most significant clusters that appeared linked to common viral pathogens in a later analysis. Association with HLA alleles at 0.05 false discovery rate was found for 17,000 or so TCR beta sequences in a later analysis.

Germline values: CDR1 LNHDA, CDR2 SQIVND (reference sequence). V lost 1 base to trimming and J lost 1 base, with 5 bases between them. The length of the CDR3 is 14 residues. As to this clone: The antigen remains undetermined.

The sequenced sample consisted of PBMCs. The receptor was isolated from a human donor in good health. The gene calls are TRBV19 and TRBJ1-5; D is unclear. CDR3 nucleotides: TGTGCCAGTAGTATAGGACTGAGCAATCAGCCCCAGCATTTT. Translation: CASSIGLSNQPQHF.